The 29 T cell receptor beta chains listed next were all sequenced from one sample in a study of human T cells and chemical hapten exposure. Time point in this sample: patch test 3, about 24 weeks after DPC sensitization. Treatment of the sample: therapeutic diphenylcyclopropenone sensitization with weekly scalp DPC. TCRdb re-called the RACE reads with MiXCR, one entry per CDR3 protein. The sample lists just over 95,000 distinct CDR3 sequences, around 25% occurring once. This sample comprised whole blood, obtained in connection with sensitization to the hapten diphenylcyclopropenone (DPC). These receptors were obtained from a man aged 35-49 years with alopecia areata. Some clones in this sample may be carry-over from other donors' samples.

V and J are TRBV27 and TRBJ2-1; possible D gene TRBD1, 6 bases. The CDR3 length is 14 residues. V was cut by 4 bases and J by 1 base, with 8 bases left in between. Germline CDR1 is MNHEY and CDR2 is SMNVEV (reference sequence). This chain's CDR3 is CASSYQGSYNEQFF. The CDR3 DNA sequence: TGTGCCAGCAGTTATCAGGGGTCCTACAATGAGCAGTTCTTC.

This chain joins TRBV4-3 and TRBJ2-1; D unresolved. CDR3 length: 15 residues. CDR1 is LGHNA, CDR2 YSLEER, per germline. V lost 0 bases and J lost 4, with 10 bases in between. CDR3 sequence: CASSQDKTVYNEQFF. In nucleotides, the CDR3 is TGCGCCAGCAGCCAAGATAAAACAGTTTACAATGAGCAGTTCTTC.

This clonotype occurred a few times. The rearrangement links TRBV7-2 to TRBJ2-1; the match to TRBD2 covers 9 bases. Germline V CDR1 and CDR2: SGHTA, FQGNSA. V lost 2 bases and J lost 8; bases outside the gene matches: 13. The CDR3 has 17 residues. CDR3 region: CASSLKSLREGIHEQFF. In DNA, the CDR3 is TGTGCCAGCAGCTTAAAGAGTTTGCGGGAGGGAATCCATGAGCAGTTCTTC.

The V gene is TRBV7-2, the J gene TRBJ1-6, with D perhaps TRBD1 (6 bases). Looked up from germline, CDR1 is SGHTA and CDR2 is FQGNSA. V was clipped by 4 bases and J by 6 bases, with 13 bases between them. The CDR3 consists of 15 residues. Here the CDR3 DNA reads TGTGCCAGCAGCTCACGGACAGCGAGTAATTCACCCCTCCACTTT. It translates to CASSSRTASNSPLHF.

This clonotype was seen a handful of times. The gene calls are TRBV5-1 and TRBJ2-1, with a tentative D call TRBD2 (6 bases). Germline V gene sequence: CDR1 SGHRS, CDR2 YFSETQ. Trimming took 0 bases from V and 7 from J, leaving 14 bases between them. There are 15 residues in the CDR3. Here the CDR3 reads CASSLEGGLRNEQFF. The CDR3 region has the DNA TGCGCCAGCAGCTTGGAAGGAGGGTTACGGAATGAGCAGTTCTTC.

This clonotype came up a few times. The chain employs TRBV28 and TRBJ1-1; no firm D call. Germline V gene data show CDR1 as MDHEN and CDR2 as SYDVKM. This CDR3 is built from 15 residues. Between the trimmed V and J ends, which lost 6 bases and 4 bases, there was a span of 18 bases. The CDR3 region has the DNA TGTGCCAGCAGGGAATCGACAAGCGGCAGCACTGAAGCTTTCTTT. It translates to CASRESTSGSTEAFF. The whole variable domain, remainder taken from reference TRBV28 and TRBJ1-1, is DVKVTQSSRYLVKRTGEKVFLECVQDMDHENMFWYRQDPGLGLRLIYFSYDVKMKEKGDIPEGYSVSREKKERFSLILESASTNQTSMYLCASRESTSGSTEAFFGQGTRLTVV.

This chain links TRBV5-1 with TRBJ1-5; 9 positions agree with TRBD1. Germline V lookup: CDR1 SGHRS, CDR2 YFSETQ. The CDR3 has 18 amino acids. V dropped 3 bases and J dropped 10; count of bases not matched to a gene: 20. The CDR3 region has the DNA TGCGCCAGCAGCTCTTTGAGGGGACAGGGTGCCCGCCGGGGACCCCAGCATTTT. Encoded protein: CASSSLRGQGARRGPQHF.

The chain couples TRBV20-1 to TRBJ2-6; D perhaps matches TRBD1 (5 bases). The V gene lost 6 bases and the J gene lost 3 bases, with 15 bases spanning the gap. CDR1 DFQATT and CDR2 SNEGSKA come from the germline V gene (reference sequence). This CDR3 has 15 residues. For the CDR3, the DNA is TGCAGTGCCCCCGGTGGGGCGTTTGGGGCCAACGTCCTGACTTTC. It encodes CSAPGGAFGANVLTF.

A few counts support this clonotype. This chain uses TRBV19 with TRBJ1-5, with D unclear. This CDR3 spans 14 amino acids. Trimming pared 7 bases from V and 0 bases from J, leaving 10 bases between. Per the germline V gene, CDR1 is LNHDA and CDR2 is SQIVND (reference sequence). The chain's CDR3 is CASTDGYSNQPQHF. CDR3 DNA sequence: TGTGCCAGTACGGACGGCTATAGCAATCAGCCCCAGCATTTT.

The V gene is TRBV20-1, the J gene TRBJ2-4, with 15 bases that match TRBD2. Germline V CDR1 and CDR2: DFQATT, SNEGSKA (reference sequence). With V trimmed by 6 bases and J by 7 bases, 4 bases remained unmatched. This CDR3 contains 14 residues. The CDR3 DNA reads as TGCAGTGCGTCAGGACTAGCGGGAGGGAACATTCAGTACTTC. This sequence encodes CSASGLAGGNIQYF.

The table lists this clonotype with a few counts. The chain's CDR3 is CASSGKTVSYEQYF. The CDR3 bases are TGTGCCAGCAGTGGGAAGACGGTCTCCTACGAGCAGTACTTC. The gene calls are TRBV6-1 and TRBJ2-7; the D is unclear. The CDR3 totals 14 residues. Germline values: CDR1 MNHNS, CDR2 SASEGT. V lost 4 bases and J lost 0, with 10 bases in between.

The chain couples TRBV28 to TRBJ2-3, with 7 bases fitting TRBD1. J gave up 0 bases and V 3 bases, and 3 bases lay outside the gene matches. The CDR3 is 15 residues long. The germline V gene encodes CDR1 MDHEN and CDR2 SYDVKM. For the CDR3, the DNA is TGTGCCAGCAGTTTCGGGACAGCAAGCACAGATACGCAGTATTTT. Translated: CASSFGTASTDTQYF.

This clonotype was counted only a few times. The CDR3 DNA is TGTGCCAGCAGGTCAGGACTAGCGACGAACACCGGGGAGCTGTTTTTT. It is translated as CASRSGLATNTGELFF. This chain connects TRBV6-6 to TRBJ2-2; 9 bases are a match to TRBD2. Losses at the gene ends were 6 bases for V and 0 bases for J; bases not matched to a gene: 5. CDR3 length: 16 amino acids. Germline values: CDR1 MNHNY, CDR2 SVGAGI (reference sequence).

The sample holds a few counts of this clonotype. J is TRBJ2-2 and V is TRBV4-3; D perhaps matches TRBD2 (5 bases). CDR1 is LGHNA, CDR2 YSLEER, per germline. Trimming took 4 bases from V and 5 from J, leaving 8 bases between them. The CDR3 is made up of 13 amino acids. The CDR3 DNA follows: TGCGCCAGCAGCCGAGGACTTACCGGGGAGCTGTTTTTT. This encodes CASSRGLTGELFF.

This clonotype occurred a few times. The V and J genes are TRBV4-2 and TRBJ2-6, with D unresolved. V was trimmed by 5 bases and J by 0 bases, leaving 11 bases between them. The length of the CDR3 is 16 residues. Germline V gives CDR1 LGHNA, CDR2 YNFKEQ. CDR3 protein: CASSGQWDSGANVLTF. In nucleotides, the CDR3 is TGTGCCAGCAGCGGGCAATGGGACTCTGGGGCCAACGTCCTGACTTTC.

This clonotype was detected a few times. The rearrangement joins TRBV20-1 to TRBJ2-7, with 7 nucleotides matching TRBD2. CDR3 length equals 16 residues. Germline V gene lookup returns CDR1 DFQATT and CDR2 SNEGSKA (reference sequence). Trimming took 5 bases from V and 1 from J; bases not matched to a gene: 14. Here the CDR3 reads CSAQSISGGLSYEQYF. The CDR3 nucleotides are TGCAGTGCTCAGTCCATTTCGGGAGGCTTATCCTACGAGCAGTACTTC.

This clonotype was detected a few times. This chain connects TRBV7-2 to TRBJ2-1; D may be TRBD1 (7 bases). Germline V gene sequence: CDR1 SGHTA, CDR2 FQGNSA. This CDR3 comprises 16 residues. Trimming shortened V by 1 base and J by 2 bases, and 12 bases separated the two germline ends. CDR3 DNA: TGTGCCAGCAGCTTAGGGGAGGACAGGACCTACAATGAGCAGTTCTTC. Its translation is CASSLGEDRTYNEQFF.

The chain has TRBV12-3 or TRBV12-4 and TRBJ2-7; D is uncertain. The CDR3 runs 13 residues. V lost 5 bases and J 5 bases, leaving 13 bases between the germline ends. In DNA form, the CDR3 reads TGTGCCAGCAGTCCCCCCAATAGGGACGAGCAGTACTTC. Amino acids: CASSPPNRDEQYF.

The chain carries TRBV6-5 and TRBJ2-7; the D is unclear. V was cut by 5 bases and J by 6 bases, with 17 bases left in between. Germline lookup yields CDR1 MNHEY and CDR2 SVGAGI. This CDR3 comprises 14 residues. CDR3 sequence: CASSISETVGEQYF. The CDR3 coding sequence is TGTGCCAGCAGTATCTCGGAGACTGTGGGCGAGCAGTACTTC.

This clonotype was seen a few times. The genes are TRBV9 and TRBJ2-3; TRBD2 agrees at 11 bases. Germline assignment: CDR1 SGDLS and CDR2 YYNGEE. Losses at the gene ends were 3 bases for V and 7 bases for J; bases not matched to a gene: 4. This CDR3 contains 14 residues. The CDR3 sequence: CASSGRLAGYTQYF. The CDR3 DNA is TGTGCCAGCAGCGGGAGACTAGCGGGGTATACGCAGTATTTT.

CDR3 residues: CASRWGGGSNTEAFF. CDR3 in DNA: TGTGCCAGCAGGTGGGGTGGTGGCAGCAACACTGAAGCTTTCTTT. The chain combines TRBV27 with TRBJ1-1; no firm D call. Germline V gene lookup returns CDR1 MNHEY and CDR2 SMNVEV (reference sequence). Trimming removed 6 bases at V and 2 bases at J, with 16 bases between. The CDR3 has 15 amino acids.

The chain uses TRBV6-6 and TRBJ2-3; 11 nucleotides agree with TRBD2. The V gene's germline CDR1 is MNHNY and CDR2 SVGAGI (reference sequence). The trim removed 5 bases at V and 4 bases at J, leaving 8 bases unmatched. This CDR3 has 16 amino acids. In DNA, the CDR3 is TGTGCCAGCAGTCATATAGCGGGAGGGCGCGCAGATACGCAGTATTTT. Its translation: CASSHIAGGRADTQYF.

In its sample, this clonotype was seen a few times. V usage is TRBV4-1 and J usage is TRBJ1-4; no clear D gene. Deletions cut 1 base from V and 0 bases from J, with 0 bases between. The CDR3 runs 13 residues. Germline lookup yields CDR1 MGHRA and CDR2 YSYEKL. CDR3 loop: CASSQATNEKLFF. The CDR3 DNA follows: TGCGCCAGCAGCCAAGCAACTAATGAAAAACTGTTTTTT.

The chain is built from TRBV14 and TRBJ2-1, with 8 bases that match TRBD1. The V gene's germline CDR1 is SGHDN and CDR2 FVKESK. This CDR3 contains 15 residues. V lost 4 bases to trimming and J lost 8 bases; unmatched junction nucleotides: 10. The CDR3 bases are TGTGCCAGCAGCCCTGGGACAGGCCGAGGGGATGAGCAGTTCTTC. It codes for CASSPGTGRGDEQFF.

The J gene is TRBJ2-1, the V gene TRBV7-2, with TRBD2 identical over 8 bases. Germline V lookup: CDR1 SGHTA, CDR2 FQGNSA. This CDR3 is built from 18 residues. V lost 2 bases to trimming and J lost 7 bases; unmatched junction nucleotides: 16. The CDR3, as DNA: TGTGCCAGCAGCTTACGGGTCGTGGTAGCGGGACTGCTTAATGAGCAGTTCTTC. It yields the protein CASSLRVVVAGLLNEQFF.

In this sample, this clonotype turned up a few times. This chain uses TRBV2 with TRBJ2-1, with 12 nucleotides matching TRBD1. The germline V gene has CDR1 SNHLY and CDR2 FYNNEI. J was trimmed by 3 bases and V by 6 bases; bases with no gene match: 12. The CDR3 is 18 residues long. This CDR3 is CASRYGTGGARVYNEQFF. As DNA, the CDR3 is TGTGCCAGCAGGTATGGGACAGGGGGCGCGAGGGTCTACAATGAGCAGTTCTTC. The full variable domain, rest sourced from reference TRBV2 and TRBJ2-1, is EPEVTQTPSHQVTQMGQEVILRCVPISNHLYFYWYRQILGQKVEFLVSFYNNEISEKSEIFDDQFSVERPDGSNFTLKIRSTKLEDSAMYFCASRYGTGGARVYNEQFFGPGTRLTVL.

This clonotype was seen a handful of times. The V call is TRBV27, the J call TRBJ1-5; D not certain. The CDR3 covers 14 residues. Trimming cost V 8 bases and J 5 bases, with 16 bases left between them. Germline V gene sequence: CDR1 MNHEY, CDR2 SMNVEV (reference sequence). The DNA of the CDR3 is TGTGCCAGCGGCCCTACGGACGGATATCAGCCCCAGCATTTT. Translated, it gives CASGPTDGYQPQHF.

This sequence joins TRBV4-1 and TRBJ2-7; possible D gene TRBD1, 5 bases. Germline assignment: CDR1 MGHRA and CDR2 YSYEKL. V lost 1 base to trimming and J lost 1 base, with 5 bases between them. This CDR3 region has 13 residues. CDR3 loop: CASSQAGSYEQYF. The DNA for the CDR3 is TGCGCCAGCAGCCAAGCAGGGTCCTACGAGCAGTACTTC.

J is TRBJ1-5 and V is TRBV20-1; 9 positions match TRBD1. With 4 bases clipped from V and 5 bases from J, the junction kept 6 bases outside the gene matches. The CDR3 spans 14 residues. CDR1 DFQATT and CDR2 SNEGSKA come from the germline V gene (reference sequence). CDR3 region: CSANRGRDDQPQHF. The CDR3 region has the DNA TGCAGTGCTAACAGGGGGCGCGATGATCAGCCCCAGCATTTT.